This T cell receptor beta chain was captured by sequencing in a study of cytomegalovirus exposure and HLA in healthy donors. This clone was detected only once. The germline V and J ends were trimmed by 4 bases and 3 bases, with 15 bases remaining between them. CDR3 length equals 15 residues. The germline V gene has CDR1 WNHNN and CDR2 SYGVQD (reference sequence). PCR amplification relied on 60 Vbeta primers (plus 13 Jbeta primers). Data came from immunoSEQ multiplex PCR; TCRdb stores just in-frame clones and leaves some out. The table records 180,000 or so clones, less than 90% of them present only once.

The specimen was PBMCs. The V and J genes are TRBV10-1 and TRBJ2-5, with D possibly matching TRBD1 (6 bases). The TCR was taken from a woman between 50 and 59 years old in good health and CMV-seropositive. This CDR3 is CASSGGHWKEETQYF. Here the CDR3 DNA reads TGCGCCAGCAGTGGGGGGCACTGGAAGGAAGAGACCCAGTACTTC.